This T cell receptor (beta chain) was captured in a study of regulatory T cells in long-lasting Graves disease. Overall study results and limits: Favored usage of TRBV28, TRBJ1-2 and TRBJ2-5 was recorded in persistent disease. Persistent Graves' patients showed reduced TCR diversity versus newly diagnosed patients. Persistent patients had a count of shared public clonotypes (over 2,500) that exceeded that of new patients (966).

The time point was: persistent/refractory GD, antithyroid drugs over 5 years with positive TRAb. Generation of the TCR library employed RNA extracted from PBMCs. Peripheral blood, Nine milliliters per patient, was collected in EDTA tubes. CDR3 length equals 14 residues. Per the germline V gene, CDR1 is ENHRY and CDR2 is SYGVKD. V was pared by 6 bases and J by 4 bases, with 8 bases of the junction left unmatched. Details on this clonotype: Its antigen is unknown.

Through Arm-PCR of CDR3 regions and iRepertoire HTBI primers, TCR beta libraries were built. TCRdb independently ran MiXCR on the multiplex PCR reads; one entry per CDR3 protein. The table records about 660,000 distinct CDR3 sequences, around 30% of them present only once. The sequence came from a female donor with Graves disease. This specimen was peripheral blood mononuclear cells (PBMCs), taken when the disease was refractory, from a patient treated with antithyroid drugs. The rearrangement uses TRBV10-3 and TRBJ1-2, with 7 bases lining up with TRBD1. The CDR3 DNA reads as TGTGCCATCAGCGCCGACAGGGAAGGCTATGGCTACACCTTC. Its protein is CAISADREGYGYTF.